This TCR beta chain stems from a study of blood T cell repertoires in COVID-19. The CDR3 contains 16 residues. Per germline, CDR1 SGHRS and CDR2 YFSETQ. With 1 base removed from V and 4 bases from J, the gap between germline ends came to 12 bases. Sequencing was performed with immunoSEQ multiplex PCR; in TCRdb, only in-frame clones are kept and a portion is missing. The sample has 80,000 or so clones, around 90% seen once. The sample comprised peripheral blood. The rearrangement joins TRBV5-1 to TRBJ1-6, with a possible D match to TRBD1 (5 bases). The sequence came from a man aged 45-60 years with acute or convalescent COVID-19. The CDR3 sequence is CASSLTGTRYNSPLHF. The CDR3 coding sequence is TGCGCCAGCAGCTTGACAGGAACTCGTTATAATTCACCCCTCCACTTT.